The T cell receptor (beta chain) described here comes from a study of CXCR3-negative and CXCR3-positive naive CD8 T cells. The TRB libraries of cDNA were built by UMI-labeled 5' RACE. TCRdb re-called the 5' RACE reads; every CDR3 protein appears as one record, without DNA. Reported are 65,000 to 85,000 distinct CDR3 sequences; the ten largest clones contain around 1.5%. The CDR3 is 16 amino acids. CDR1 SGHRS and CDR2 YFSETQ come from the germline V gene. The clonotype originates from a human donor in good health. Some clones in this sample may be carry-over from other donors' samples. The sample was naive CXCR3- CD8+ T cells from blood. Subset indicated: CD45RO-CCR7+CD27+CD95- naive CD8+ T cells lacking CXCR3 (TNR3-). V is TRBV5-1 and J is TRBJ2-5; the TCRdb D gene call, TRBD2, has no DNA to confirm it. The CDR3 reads CASSLGLAGVSETQYF.